The present T cell receptor (beta chain) was sequenced within a study of TIL therapy for anti-PD-1-resistant metastatic lung cancer (dated by TCRdb to the early 2020s). Study-wide context: Tumors were harvested prior to any PD-1/PD-L1 blockade, after which nivolumab was administered to patients, and lymphodepletion, expanded TIL infusion and IL-2 were given to patients who progressed. Most of the cohort had lung adenocarcinoma, a few tumors were EGFR-mutant and two were ALK-rearranged, and half of the patients were current or former smokers. Across the cohort, whole-exome sequencing showed a median non-synonymous tumor mutation burden of around 1.4 mutations per megabase. Enrolled patients had a median age of about 53 years (range 38-75) and a median tumor PD-L1 proportion score of approximately 6%. Clonotypes were tracked across tumor, expanded TIL product and serial blood samples by T cell receptor beta sequencing of tumor and peripheral blood.

According to the study, the label for this sample's time point signals: pre-treatment sample, taken before nivolumab and TIL therapy. Adults with stage 4 NSCLC were enrolled in a dual-center phase I trial from October 2017 to early 2020. Samples were obtained from a single-arm, open-label phase I trial in which tumor-infiltrating lymphocyte therapy with nivolumab was evaluated in advanced non-small cell lung cancer. Blood mononuclear cells from EDTA tubes were isolated by Ficoll gradient, snap-frozen as pellets, and DNA was extracted with a Qiagen mini-prep kit. Findings and caveats that apply to the study as a whole: The baseline peripheral repertoire was partially replaced by infused TIL clonotypes, which then decayed over months, and persistence showed no apparent association with response. The study protocol defined all tumor marker inferences as exploratory. Generalizability was limited because the cohort was highly selected, with more treatment-naive, never-smoker and oncogene-addicted patients included than is typical.

Using bias-controlled multiplex PCR with the immunoSEQ v3 hsTCRB kit, the TCR beta CDR3 regions were amplified from genomic DNA. TCR libraries were sequenced on an Illumina NextSeq 500 to 1.5 million to 2 million read pairs for survey level or roughly 4.5-6 million for deep level. Per the authors' processing: The immunoSEQ Analyzer software assigned V, D and J genes, filtered out non-productive sequences, and reported clonality. To compare repertoires between infused TIL and blood, productive Simpson clonality was used along with the Morisita overlap index of productive TRB rearrangements. Absolute clonotype counts in blood were estimated by multiplying the lymphocyte count by the CD3+ fraction and by the productive frequency of the clone. In its TCRdb copy, this immuneACCESS table keeps in-frame sequences only and misses some clones. Where compared with another copy, unresolved V genes explain less than half of these, and the others have no known cause. From that table come the V and J calls and clone size; the DNA was used to work out D and trimming. The sample table lists around 21,000 clones, 60% to 80% of them with a count of one. Jointly, the top ten make up about 2.1% of the sample.

About this clone itself: Its binding antigen is unknown. Base quality data are lacking; no much larger clone is found one base away.

Trimming at the junction amounts to 6 bases on V and 7 bases on J, and the germline ends lie 15 bases apart. For CDR1 and CDR2, the germline V gene lists ENHRY and SYGVKD. The CDR3, cysteine through phenylalanine, is 13 amino acids long. CDR3 DNA is the only sequence kept; it has 39 bases, read in frame from the first base. Recombination joined TRBV10-3 with TRBJ1-2; the D gene cannot be named for sure. Sequenced here: blood, sampled at baseline. The TCR comes from a person between 25 and 80 years old with non-small cell lung cancer. The nucleotide sequence reads as follows: TGTGCCATCAGCGAAATTACAGAGGGTGGCTACACCTTC. This codes for CAISEITEGGYTF.